Below are 17 T cell receptor beta chains sequenced from a single sample in a study of blood T cell repertoires in COVID-19. Repertoires were generated with immunoSEQ multiplex PCR, while TCRdb's copy carries only in-frame clones and drops some. The sample carries over 150,000 clones, about 86% recorded once. What was sequenced was peripheral blood. The receptor set was obtained from a man aged 45-65 years with active or convalescent COVID-19.

The chain recombines TRBV28 with TRBJ2-7; 10 nucleotides agree with TRBD1. CDR1 is MDHEN, CDR2 SYDVKM, per germline. The CDR3 covers 14 residues. Trimming at V came to 4 bases and at J to 5 bases, leaving 5 bases not matched to a gene. DNA for the CDR3: TGTGCCAGCAGTTCCACAGGGACAGGGGACGAGCAGTACTTC. Its translation: CASSSTGTGDEQYF.

This chain links TRBV4-2 with TRBJ2-7, with 9 bases fitting TRBD2. V lost 0 bases and J lost 0; bases outside the gene matches: 9. The CDR3 is 18 residues long. Per germline, CDR1 LGHNA and CDR2 YNFKEQ. The CDR3 DNA reads as TGTGCCAGCAGCCAAGAAGGGGTTAGCGGGGGTCCCTCCTACGAGCAGTACTTC. Its protein is CASSQEGVSGGPSYEQYF.

The chain has TRBV10-2 and TRBJ1-1, with D hard to call. The germline V gene encodes CDR1 WSHSY and CDR2 SAAADI. The length of the CDR3 is 14 residues. Deletions cut 4 bases from V and 2 bases from J, with 11 bases between. The CDR3 DNA follows: TGCGCCAGCAGTGTCAGGCAGGCTAACACTGAAGCTTTCTTT. This sequence encodes CASSVRQANTEAFF.

In this sample, this clone turned up a few times. This chain joins TRBV30 and TRBJ1-6; D uncertain. Trimming removed 4 bases at V and 3 bases at J, with 10 bases between. CDR3 length: 14 residues. Germline V gives CDR1 GTSNPN, CDR2 SVGIG (reference sequence). The CDR3 loop reads CAWKVDNYNSPLHF. The CDR3 region has the DNA TGTGCCTGGAAAGTAGACAACTATAATTCACCCCTCCACTTT.

The chain is built from TRBV2 and TRBJ2-2; TRBD1 matches at 7 bases. Germline V lookup: CDR1 SNHLY, CDR2 FYNNEI. V trimming: 6 bases; J trimming: 3 bases; junction bases outside the gene matches: 4. The CDR3 runs to 14 residues. In DNA, the CDR3 is TGTGCCAGCAGGGCCGACAGGGACACCGGGGAGCTGTTTTTT. Translation gives CASRADRDTGELFF.

This chain connects TRBV5-5 to TRBJ1-2, with 8 bases matching TRBD1. Per the germline V gene, CDR1 is SGHKS and CDR2 is YYEKEE (reference sequence). J was trimmed by 8 bases and V by 5 bases; bases with no gene match: 11. CDR3 size: 14 residues. The CDR3 reads CASSPGQGAWGYTF. The CDR3 DNA reads TGTGCCAGCAGTCCGGGCCAGGGGGCATGGGGCTACACCTTC.

This chain connects TRBV19 to TRBJ2-7, with TRBD1 as a possible D gene (5 bases). Germline assignment: CDR1 LNHDA and CDR2 SQIVND (reference sequence). V was trimmed by 5 bases and J by 2 bases, leaving 16 bases between them. The length of the CDR3 is 15 residues. The CDR3 DNA reads TGTGCCAGTAGTCCGAGACAGTCTCACGCCTACGAGCAGTACTTC. As protein: CASSPRQSHAYEQYF.

The chain couples TRBV6-6 to TRBJ2-5; TRBD2 aligns across 8 bases. Trimming took 3 bases from V and 4 from J; bases not matched to a gene: 10. Per germline, CDR1 MNHNY and CDR2 SVGAGI (reference sequence). The CDR3 contains 16 residues. The CDR3 protein is CASSYSLRAGGETQYF. Here the CDR3 DNA reads TGTGCCAGCAGTTATTCCCTGCGGGCGGGAGGAGAGACCCAGTACTTC.

CDR3 sequence reads: CASYRGLSTDTQYF. The CDR3 DNA reads TGCGCCAGCTACAGGGGTCTCAGCACAGATACGCAGTATTTT. This chain connects TRBV5-1 to TRBJ2-3, with 7 bases that match TRBD1. The CDR3 is made up of 14 amino acids. V shed 7 bases and J 0 bases; nucleotides not matched to a gene: 5. Germline V CDR1 and CDR2: SGHRS, YFSETQ.

The chain carries TRBV19 and TRBJ1-5, with 7 bases identical to TRBD1. Germline lookup yields CDR1 LNHDA and CDR2 SQIVND (reference sequence). The CDR3 sequence is 15 residues long. J was trimmed by 4 bases and V by 8 bases; bases with no gene match: 11. DNA of the CDR3: TGTGCCAGTGCTCGTTCTAGGACAGGTAATCAGCCCCAGCATTTT. Translated, it gives CASARSRTGNQPQHF. The full variable domain, completed using reference TRBV19 and TRBJ1-5, is DGGITQSPKYLFRKEGQNVTLSCEQNLNHDAMYWYRQDPGQGLRLIYYSQIVNDFQKGDIAEGYSVSREKKESFPLTVTSAQKNPTAFYLCASARSRTGNQPQHFGDGTRLSIL.

The chain is built from TRBV5-4 and TRBJ2-7; D remains unclear. The CDR3 covers 14 residues. Germline V gene sequence: CDR1 SGHNT, CDR2 YYREEE (reference sequence). V was trimmed by 0 bases and J by 2 bases, leaving 9 bases between them. The CDR3 spells CASSLDSRTYEQYF. The CDR3 region has the DNA TGTGCCAGCAGCTTGGACAGCAGAACCTACGAGCAGTACTTC.

CDR3 DNA: TGTGCCAGCAGCTTAACCACAGGGGGCTTACTTAATGGCTACACCTTC. It encodes CASSLTTGGLLNGYTF. This chain links TRBV7-8 with TRBJ1-2; 9 bases map to TRBD1. Trimming took 2 bases from V and 6 from J; bases not matched to a gene: 10. Germline values: CDR1 SGHVS, CDR2 FQNEAQ. CDR3 length equals 16 residues.

This clone was recorded a few times. This chain uses TRBV24-1 with TRBJ2-2, with TRBD2 as a possible D gene (6 bases). V gave up 0 bases and J gave up 0 bases, with 13 bases separating them. Germline V gene lookup returns CDR1 KGHDR and CDR2 SFDVKD. This CDR3 has 18 amino acids. The DNA of the CDR3 is TGTGCCACCAGTGATTTGCACTTCACGGGAGCGAACACCGGGGAGCTGTTTTTT. This codes for CATSDLHFTGANTGELFF.

This clone was observed a few times. V gene TRBV24-1 combines with J gene TRBJ2-2; 8 bases map to TRBD1. V was clipped by 3 bases and J by 10 bases; unmatched bases: 6. CDR3 length: 14 amino acids. CDR1 is KGHDR and CDR2 is SFDVKD in the germline V gene. CDR3 in DNA: TGTGCCACCAGTGATCCGGGACAGGTAAAGGAGCTGTTTTTT. Protein sequence: CATSDPGQVKELFF.

The CDR3 loop reads CASGLDLTGGAGKVSYGYTF. CDR3 coding DNA: TGTGCTAGTGGTTTGGATCTTACAGGGGGCGCCGGTAAGGTTTCCTATGGCTACACCTTC. This sequence joins TRBV12-5 and TRBJ1-2; 9 bases agree with TRBD1. V was pared by 1 base and J by 4 bases, with 19 bases of the junction left unmatched. The CDR3 covers 20 residues. Looked up from germline, CDR1 is LGHNT and CDR2 is FRNRAP.

This chain joins TRBV5-4 and TRBJ1-2; the D is unclear. Germline-derived CDR1 and CDR2 are SGHNT and YYREEE (reference sequence). The CDR3 length is 12 residues. CDR3 residues: CAIGRDNYGYTF. In DNA, the CDR3 is TGTGCAATCGGCCGGGATAACTATGGCTACACCTTC.

V gene TRBV5-5 combines with J gene TRBJ1-6; TRBD1 is a possible D gene (6 bases). This CDR3 comprises 16 residues. The V and J ends lost 2 bases and 10 bases respectively, with 19 bases between them. CDR1 is SGHKS and CDR2 is YYEKEE in the germline V gene (reference sequence). CDR3 sequence reads: CASSLTGPRAGSPLHF. The DNA for the CDR3 is TGTGCCAGCAGCTTAACAGGGCCGCGAGCGGGGTCACCCCTCCACTTT. Using reference TRBV5-5 and TRBJ1-6 for the parts outside the CDR3, the full variable domain is DAGVTQSPTHLIKTRGQQVTLRCSPISGHKSVSWYQQVLGQGPQFIFQYYEKEERGRGNFPDRFSARQFPNYSSELNVNALLLGDSALYLCASSLTGPRAGSPLHFGNGTRLTVT.